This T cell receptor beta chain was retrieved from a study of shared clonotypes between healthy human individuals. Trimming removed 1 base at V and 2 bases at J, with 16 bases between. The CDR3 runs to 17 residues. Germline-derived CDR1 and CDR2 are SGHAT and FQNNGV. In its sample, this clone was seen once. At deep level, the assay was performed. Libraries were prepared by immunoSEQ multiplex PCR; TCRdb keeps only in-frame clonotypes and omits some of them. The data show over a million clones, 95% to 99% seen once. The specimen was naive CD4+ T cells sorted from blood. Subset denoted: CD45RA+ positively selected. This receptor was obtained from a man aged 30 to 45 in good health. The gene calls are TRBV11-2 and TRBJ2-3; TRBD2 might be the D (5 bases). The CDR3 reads CASSLVVATRFTDTQYF. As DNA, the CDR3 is TGTGCCAGCAGCTTAGTAGTAGCGACGAGGTTCACAGATACGCAGTATTTT.